This T cell receptor (beta chain) was recovered during a study of regulatory T cells in long-lasting Graves disease. Study-level information: Under 3 months of antithyroid drugs had been taken by newly diagnosed Graves' patients.

Study findings and constraints: Clonotypes that were public and shared totalled around 2,700 in persistent patients versus 900 to 1,000 in new patients.

Time point here: newly diagnosed GD, antithyroid drugs for less than 3 months. The authors made the TCR library using RNA they extracted from PBMCs. Germline V gene sequence: CDR1 LGHNT, CDR2 FRNRAP. V shed 6 bases, J shed 1 base, and the junction held 8 bases outside the gene matches. There are 15 residues in the CDR3. Both iRepertoire HTBI primers and Arm-PCR of CDR3 regions were used to build the TCR beta libraries. TCRdb ran MiXCR on the multiplex PCR reads and lists one entry per CDR3 protein. Of 400,000 to 650,000 distinct CDR3 sequences listed, about 16% are singletons. Comments on this clonotype: Its antigen is not identified.

The sample was also linked to a second study, of T cells in Graves' hyperthyroidism and ophthalmopathy. That work adds: Absent ophthalmopathy progression within 18 months defined stable Graves' hyperthyroidism. Using the HTBI primer set, a first-round RT-PCR was run on the TCR CDR3.

The chain combines TRBV12-5 with TRBJ2-5; 7 nucleotides line up with TRBD2. The receptor comes from a middle-aged woman with Graves disease. The specimen was peripheral blood mononuclear cells (PBMCs), collected at new diagnosis, from a patient treated with antithyroid drugs. In nucleotides, the CDR3 is TGTGCTAGTGGGGGGCTGGGACTACCCCAAGAGACCCAGTACTTC. Translated: CASGGLGLPQETQYF.